Presented here are 4 T cell receptor beta chains from one specimen sequenced in a study of cytomegalovirus exposure and HLA in healthy donors. PCR amplification relied on 60 Vbeta primers (plus 13 Jbeta primers). The method was immunoSEQ multiplex PCR; TCRdb's version includes in-frame clones alone and lacks a portion of them. The sample consists of about 190,000 clones, 70% to 75% of them appearing once. Sequences were obtained from PBMCs. Receptors originate from a woman younger than 45 in good health and CMV-seropositive.

This chain uses TRBV19 with TRBJ2-7; no definite D call. CDR3 length: 13 residues. In germline, CDR1 is LNHDA, CDR2 SQIVND (reference sequence). V lost 5 bases to trimming and J lost 2 bases, with 10 bases between them. CDR3 nucleotides: TGTGCCAGTAGTGCGGCAGACCCCTACGAGCAGTACTTC. Translated, it gives CASSAADPYEQYF.

The chain recombines TRBV11-2 with TRBJ1-1; D possibly corresponds to TRBD1 (6 bases). The V end lost 4 bases, the J end lost 6 bases, and 15 bases lay between the germline ends. The CDR3 contains 14 residues. Germline V gives CDR1 SGHAT, CDR2 FQNNGV. The CDR3 DNA sequence: TGTGCCAGCAGCTCTACAGGGTTGAGGGCTGAAGCTTTCTTT. This gives the protein CASSSTGLRAEAFF.

In regard to this clone: The junction departs from germline at one end; a sequencing error may be responsible. The rearrangement joins TRBV7-9 to TRBJ1-1; 9 nucleotides line up with TRBD1. There are 12 residues in the CDR3. CDR1 is SEHNR and CDR2 is FQNEAQ in the germline V gene (reference sequence). The CDR3 sequence is CSSSPDRGEAFF. The CDR3 nucleotides are TGTTCCAGCAGCCCAGACAGGGGGGAAGCTTTCTTT.

CDR3 sequence (DNA): TGCGCCAGCAGTAAAACAGGGGGCACCTACAATGAGCAGTTCTTC. Its protein product is CASSKTGGTYNEQFF. The chain has TRBV10-2 and TRBJ2-1, with TRBD1 matching over 9 bases. The length of the CDR3 is 15 residues. The V gene's germline CDR1 is WSHSY and CDR2 SAAADI. J lost 2 bases, V lost 5 bases, and 4 bases had no gene match.